A single sample gave rise to the 4 T cell receptor beta chains below, sequenced in a study of cytomegalovirus exposure and HLA in healthy donors. PCR amplification relied on 60 Vbeta primers (plus 13 Jbeta primers). Clones were read by immunoSEQ multiplex PCR, and TCRdb kept only the in-frame ones, dropping some. The sample holds about 130,000 clones; roughly 17% are singletons and the top ten take approximately 2.9%. The sample was PBMCs. The receptors come from a female donor in good health and CMV-seropositive.

This clone was found a few times. Compared with germline, one end of the junction differs, possibly owing to a read error. This chain uses TRBV7-2 with TRBJ2-1; possibly TRBD2 for D (5 bases). This CDR3 has 13 amino acids. Germline V gene sequence: CDR1 SGHTA, CDR2 FQGNSA. In DNA form, the CDR3 reads TGTGCCAGCAGCTTATCCCAAATTAGCGTCCCGATCTTC. Residues: CASSLSQISVPIF.

This clone was counted between two and nine times. This chain links TRBV28 with TRBJ1-2, with D hard to call. This CDR3 region has 15 residues. V was pared by 5 bases and J by 0 bases, with 13 bases between. Germline CDR1 is MDHEN and CDR2 is SYDVKM. In DNA, the CDR3 is TGTGCCAGCAGTCCTCAACAGACGACTAACTATGGCTACACCTTC. Encoded protein: CASSPQQTTNYGYTF.

The table lists this clone with a few counts. The chain couples TRBV7-2 to TRBJ1-2; D unresolved. This CDR3 spans 15 amino acids. Trimming cost V 2 bases and J 2 bases, with 12 bases left between them. Germline V CDR1 and CDR2: SGHTA, FQGNSA. CDR3 nucleotide sequence: TGTGCCAGCAGCTTACTCGGTCCATCGAACTATGGCTACACCTTC. It codes for CASSLLGPSNYGYTF.

This clone was observed a few times. The V and J genes are TRBV6-4 and TRBJ2-7; 9 bases are shared with TRBD1. CDR3 length: 16 residues. Looked up from germline, CDR1 is MRHNA and CDR2 is SNTAGT. V lost 5 bases, J lost 3 bases, and 11 bases stayed unmatched. The CDR3 DNA sequence: TGTGCCAGCAGTTTGGCGGGACAGGGAATAATCTACGAGCAGTACTTC. Protein product: CASSLAGQGIIYEQYF.